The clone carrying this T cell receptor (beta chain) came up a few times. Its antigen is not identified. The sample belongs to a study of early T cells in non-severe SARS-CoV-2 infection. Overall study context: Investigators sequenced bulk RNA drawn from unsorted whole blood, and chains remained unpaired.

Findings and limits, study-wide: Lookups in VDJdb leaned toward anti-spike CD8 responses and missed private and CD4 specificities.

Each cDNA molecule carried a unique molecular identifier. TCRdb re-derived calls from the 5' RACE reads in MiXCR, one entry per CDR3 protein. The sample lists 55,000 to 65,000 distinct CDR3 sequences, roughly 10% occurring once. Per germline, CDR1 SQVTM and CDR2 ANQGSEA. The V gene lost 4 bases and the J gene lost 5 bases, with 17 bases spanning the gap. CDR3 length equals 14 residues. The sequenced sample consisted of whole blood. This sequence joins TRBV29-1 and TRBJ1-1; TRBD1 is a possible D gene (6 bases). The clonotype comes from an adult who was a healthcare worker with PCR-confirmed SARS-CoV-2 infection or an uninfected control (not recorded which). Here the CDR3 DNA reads TGCAGCGTTGTGGTCGGGGGGCAAGGGACTGAAGCTTTCTTT. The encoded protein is CSVVVGGQGTEAFF.